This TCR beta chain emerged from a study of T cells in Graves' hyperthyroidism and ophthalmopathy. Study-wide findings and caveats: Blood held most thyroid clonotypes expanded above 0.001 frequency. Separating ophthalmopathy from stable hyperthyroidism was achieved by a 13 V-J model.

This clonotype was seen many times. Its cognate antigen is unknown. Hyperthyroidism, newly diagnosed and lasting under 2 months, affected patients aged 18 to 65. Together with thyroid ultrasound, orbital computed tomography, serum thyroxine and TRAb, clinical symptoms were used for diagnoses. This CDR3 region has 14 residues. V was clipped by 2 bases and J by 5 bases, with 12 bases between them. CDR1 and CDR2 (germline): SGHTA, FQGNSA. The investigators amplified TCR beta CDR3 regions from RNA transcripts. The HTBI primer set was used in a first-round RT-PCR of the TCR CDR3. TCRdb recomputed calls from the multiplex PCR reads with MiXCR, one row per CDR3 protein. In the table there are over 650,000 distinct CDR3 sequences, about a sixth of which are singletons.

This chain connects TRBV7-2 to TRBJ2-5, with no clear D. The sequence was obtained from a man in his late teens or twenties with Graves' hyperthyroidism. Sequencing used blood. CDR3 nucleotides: TGTGCCAGCAGCTTAACTGCCAGCTCTGAGACCCAGTACTTC. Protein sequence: CASSLTASSETQYF.